The clone carrying this T cell receptor (beta chain) was counted ten times or more. Its antigen remains unknown. The data originate from a study of neurological immune-mediated disorders. The study, taken as a whole, reports: Sharing of CDR3 amino acid sequences among expanded clones across subjects was absent, suggesting private repertoires in all groups.

Synthesis of cDNA was performed by 5'RACE using 10-nucleotide random UMIs. One entry per CDR3 protein, called by TCRdb with MiXCR from the 5' RACE reads. The table has tens of thousands of distinct CDR3 sequences, around a tenth seen once. V trimming: 1 base; J trimming: 2 bases; junction bases outside the gene matches: 5. The CDR3 extends over 15 amino acids. Looked up from germline, CDR1 is DFQATT and CDR2 is SNEGSKA (reference sequence). This sequence originates from a woman aged 25 to 39 with HTLV-1-associated myelopathy (HAM/TSP). Material for sequencing was PBMCs. V is TRBV20-1 and J is TRBJ2-3; 8 bases line up with TRBD2. CDR3 nucleotide sequence: TGCAGTGCTAGAGTGGGCGGGGGGACCACAGATACGCAGTATTTT. Protein product: CSARVGGGTTDTQYF.